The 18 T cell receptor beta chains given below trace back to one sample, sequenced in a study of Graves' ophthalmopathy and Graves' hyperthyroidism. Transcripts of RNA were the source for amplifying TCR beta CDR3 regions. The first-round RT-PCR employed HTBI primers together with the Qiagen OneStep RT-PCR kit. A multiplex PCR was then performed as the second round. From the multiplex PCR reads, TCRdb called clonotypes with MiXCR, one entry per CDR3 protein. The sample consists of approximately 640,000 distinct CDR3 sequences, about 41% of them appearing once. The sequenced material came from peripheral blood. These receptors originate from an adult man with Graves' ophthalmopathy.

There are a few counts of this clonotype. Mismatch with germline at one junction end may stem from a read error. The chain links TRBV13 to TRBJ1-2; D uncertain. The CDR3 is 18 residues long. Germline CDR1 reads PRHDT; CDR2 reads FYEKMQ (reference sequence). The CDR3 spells CVSSLGAWTPALRDGYTF. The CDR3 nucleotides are TGTGTCAGCAGCTTAGGCGCTTGGACTCCTGCCCTGCGGGATGGCTACACCTTC.

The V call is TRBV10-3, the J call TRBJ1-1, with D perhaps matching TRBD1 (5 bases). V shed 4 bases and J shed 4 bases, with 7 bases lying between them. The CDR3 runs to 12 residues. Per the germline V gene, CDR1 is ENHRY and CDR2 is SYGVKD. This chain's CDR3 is CAISGGITEAFF. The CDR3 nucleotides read TGTGCCATCAGTGGGGGGATCACTGAAGCTTTCTTT.

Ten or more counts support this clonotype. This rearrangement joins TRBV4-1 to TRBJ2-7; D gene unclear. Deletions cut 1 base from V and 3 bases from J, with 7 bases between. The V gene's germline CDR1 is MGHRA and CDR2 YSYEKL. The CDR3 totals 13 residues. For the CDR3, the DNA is TGCGCCAGCAGCCAAGCTCAGGACTACGAGCAGTACTTC. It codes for CASSQAQDYEQYF.

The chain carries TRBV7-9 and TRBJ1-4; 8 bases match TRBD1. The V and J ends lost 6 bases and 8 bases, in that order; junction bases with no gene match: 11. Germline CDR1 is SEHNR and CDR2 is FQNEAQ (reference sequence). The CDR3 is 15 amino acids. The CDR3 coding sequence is TGTGCCAGCAGACAAGGCCAGGGGGCAGGGGAAAAACTGTTTTTT. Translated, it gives CASRQGQGAGEKLFF.

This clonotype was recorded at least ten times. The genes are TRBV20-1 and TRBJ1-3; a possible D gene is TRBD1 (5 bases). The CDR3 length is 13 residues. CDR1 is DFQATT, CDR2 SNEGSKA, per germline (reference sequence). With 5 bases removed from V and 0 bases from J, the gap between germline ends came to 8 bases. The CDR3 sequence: CSASTDSGNTIYF. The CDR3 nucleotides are TGCAGTGCTTCGACAGACTCTGGAAACACCATATATTTT.

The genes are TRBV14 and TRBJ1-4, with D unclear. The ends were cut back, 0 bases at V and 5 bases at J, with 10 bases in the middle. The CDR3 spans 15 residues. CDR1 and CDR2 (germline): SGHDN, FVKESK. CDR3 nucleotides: TGTGCCAGCAGCCAAGAAGGAGCCAGAAATGAAAAACTGTTTTTT. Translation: CASSQEGARNEKLFF.

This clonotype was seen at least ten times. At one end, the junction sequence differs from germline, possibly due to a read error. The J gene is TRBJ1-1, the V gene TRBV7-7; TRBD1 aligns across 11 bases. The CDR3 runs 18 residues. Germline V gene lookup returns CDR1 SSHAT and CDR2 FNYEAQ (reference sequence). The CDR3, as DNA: TGTGCTAGCAGCTTAACCTTGGACAGGGGGCGCAGGGACACTGAAGCTTTCTTT. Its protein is CASSLTLDRGRRDTEAFF.

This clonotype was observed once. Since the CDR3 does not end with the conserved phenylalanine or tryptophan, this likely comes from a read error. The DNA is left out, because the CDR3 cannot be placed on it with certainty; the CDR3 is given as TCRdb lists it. CDR3 residues: CATSDRGI. The J gene is TRBJ1-4, the V gene TRBV24-1; the table's D call TRBD1 went unverified against the DNA. The germline CDR1 and CDR2 sequences are KGHDR and SFDVKD. The CDR3 totals 8 residues, both ends included.

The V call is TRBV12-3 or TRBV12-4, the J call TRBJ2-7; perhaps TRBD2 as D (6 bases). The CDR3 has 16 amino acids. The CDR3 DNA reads TGTGCTAGTGGACTACGAAAGAATAGCAGCTCCTACGAGCAGTACTTC. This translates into CASGLRKNSSSYEQYF.

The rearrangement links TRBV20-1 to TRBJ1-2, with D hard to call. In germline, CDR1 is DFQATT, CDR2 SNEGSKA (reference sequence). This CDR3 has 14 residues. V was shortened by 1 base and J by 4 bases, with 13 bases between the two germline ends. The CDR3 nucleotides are TGCAGTGCTAGAGCGGGAGGGCCACCCTATGGCTACACCTTC. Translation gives CSARAGGPPYGYTF.

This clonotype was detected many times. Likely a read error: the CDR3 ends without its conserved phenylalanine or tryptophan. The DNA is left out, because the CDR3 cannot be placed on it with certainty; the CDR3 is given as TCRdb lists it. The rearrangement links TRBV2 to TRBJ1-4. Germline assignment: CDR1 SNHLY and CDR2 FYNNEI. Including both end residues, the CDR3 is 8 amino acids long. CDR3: CASPRLTT.

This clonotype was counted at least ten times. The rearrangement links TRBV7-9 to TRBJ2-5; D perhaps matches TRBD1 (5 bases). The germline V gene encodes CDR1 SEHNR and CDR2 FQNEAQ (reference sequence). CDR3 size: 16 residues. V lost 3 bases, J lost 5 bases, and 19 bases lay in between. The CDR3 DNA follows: TGTGCCAGCAGCTTTATGGCGACAGTCAAGGGGGAGACCCAGTACTTC. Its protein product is CASSFMATVKGETQYF.

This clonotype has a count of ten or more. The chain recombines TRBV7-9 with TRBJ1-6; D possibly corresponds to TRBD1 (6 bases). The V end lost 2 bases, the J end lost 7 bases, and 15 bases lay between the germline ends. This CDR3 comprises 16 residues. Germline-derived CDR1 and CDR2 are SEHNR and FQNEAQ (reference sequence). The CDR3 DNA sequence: TGTGCCAGCAGCTTATGGACGGGACAAGGGAATTCACCCCTCCACTTT. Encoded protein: CASSLWTGQGNSPLHF. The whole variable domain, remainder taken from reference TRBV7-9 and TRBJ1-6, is DTGVSQNPRHKITKRGQNVTFRCDPISEHNRLYWYRQTLGQGPEFLTYFQNEAQLEKSRLLSDRFSAERPKGSFSTLEIQRTEQGDSAMYLCASSLWTGQGNSPLHFGNGTRLTVT.

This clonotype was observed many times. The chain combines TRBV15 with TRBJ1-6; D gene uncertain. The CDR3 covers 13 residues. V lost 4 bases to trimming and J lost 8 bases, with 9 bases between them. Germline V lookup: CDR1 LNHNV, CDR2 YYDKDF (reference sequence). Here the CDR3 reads CATSTEPHSPLHF. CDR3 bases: TGTGCCACCAGCACAGAGCCCCATTCACCCCTCCACTTT.

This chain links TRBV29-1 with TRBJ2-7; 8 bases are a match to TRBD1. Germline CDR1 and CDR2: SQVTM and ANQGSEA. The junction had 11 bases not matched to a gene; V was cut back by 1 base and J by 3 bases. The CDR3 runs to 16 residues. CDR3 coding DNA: TGCAGCGTTGAAGCCATCAGGGGGCGCGGGTTCTACGAGCAGTACTTC. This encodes CSVEAIRGRGFYEQYF.

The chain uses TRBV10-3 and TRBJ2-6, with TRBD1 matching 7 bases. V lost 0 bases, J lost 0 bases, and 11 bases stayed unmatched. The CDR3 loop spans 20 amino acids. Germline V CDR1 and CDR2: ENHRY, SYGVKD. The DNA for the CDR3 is TGTGCCATCAGTGAGTCCTTAGCGCAACAGGGGAGCTCTGGGGCCAACGTCCTGACTTTC. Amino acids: CAISESLAQQGSSGANVLTF.

CDR3 nucleotides: TGTGCCAGTAGTATCGGGATCCACTCCTACGAGCAGTACTTC. Amino acid sequence: CASSIGIHSYEQYF. V gene TRBV19 combines with J gene TRBJ2-7, with TRBD2 as a possible D gene (5 bases). From germline, CDR1 is LNHDA and CDR2 SQIVND (reference sequence). This CDR3 spans 14 amino acids. The ends were cut back, 3 bases at V and 0 bases at J, with 9 bases in the middle.

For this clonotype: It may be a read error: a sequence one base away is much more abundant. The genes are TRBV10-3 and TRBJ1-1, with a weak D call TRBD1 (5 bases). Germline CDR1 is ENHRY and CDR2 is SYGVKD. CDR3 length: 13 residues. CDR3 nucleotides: TGTGCCAGCAGTTTATCGACAGACACTGAAGCTTTCTTT. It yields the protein CASSLSTDTEAFF.